The clone carrying this T cell receptor (beta chain) was observed a handful of times. This record belongs to a study of blood T cell repertoires in COVID-19. Trimming pared 8 bases from V and 7 bases from J, leaving 11 bases between. Germline loops: CDR1 LNHDA, CDR2 SQIVND (reference sequence). This CDR3 is 12 amino acids long. Produced via immunoSEQ multiplex PCR; TCRdb's table is partial and in-frame only. The sample lists 100,000 to 150,000 clones; roughly 69% were seen once. This TCR was recovered from a woman in her seventies with acute or convalescent COVID-19. The genes are TRBV19 and TRBJ2-2; D not certain. The material sequenced was peripheral blood. CDR3 bases: TGTGCCAGTTCGTGGGCGAACGGGGAGCTGTTTTTT. As protein: CASSWANGELFF.